What follows describes a single T cell receptor beta chain. The data were taken from a study of T-cell reconstitution after alpha-beta-depleted transplantation in children. Molecular barcoding with unique molecular identifiers was used for the TCRbeta library. TCRdb processed the PCR reads anew with MiXCR; each CDR3 protein has one entry. The data hold around 600,000 distinct CDR3 sequences, with 8% to 11% observed a single time. V was cut by 2 bases and J by 4 bases, with 17 bases left in between. The CDR3 loop spans 16 amino acids. Germline V lookup: CDR1 MDHEN, CDR2 SYDVKM. This clonotype was obtained from a human donor who donated a stem cell graft to a child with acute myeloid leukemia. V is TRBV28 and J is TRBJ2-5, with D perhaps assigned TRBD1 or TRBD2 (5 bases each). Sequences were derived from PBMCs from the stem cell graft donor, sampled from the stem cell graft. This CDR3 is CASSLAPTGAVETQYF. In DNA, the CDR3 is TGTGCCAGCAGTTTAGCCCCGACCGGGGCCGTAGAGACCCAGTACTTC.